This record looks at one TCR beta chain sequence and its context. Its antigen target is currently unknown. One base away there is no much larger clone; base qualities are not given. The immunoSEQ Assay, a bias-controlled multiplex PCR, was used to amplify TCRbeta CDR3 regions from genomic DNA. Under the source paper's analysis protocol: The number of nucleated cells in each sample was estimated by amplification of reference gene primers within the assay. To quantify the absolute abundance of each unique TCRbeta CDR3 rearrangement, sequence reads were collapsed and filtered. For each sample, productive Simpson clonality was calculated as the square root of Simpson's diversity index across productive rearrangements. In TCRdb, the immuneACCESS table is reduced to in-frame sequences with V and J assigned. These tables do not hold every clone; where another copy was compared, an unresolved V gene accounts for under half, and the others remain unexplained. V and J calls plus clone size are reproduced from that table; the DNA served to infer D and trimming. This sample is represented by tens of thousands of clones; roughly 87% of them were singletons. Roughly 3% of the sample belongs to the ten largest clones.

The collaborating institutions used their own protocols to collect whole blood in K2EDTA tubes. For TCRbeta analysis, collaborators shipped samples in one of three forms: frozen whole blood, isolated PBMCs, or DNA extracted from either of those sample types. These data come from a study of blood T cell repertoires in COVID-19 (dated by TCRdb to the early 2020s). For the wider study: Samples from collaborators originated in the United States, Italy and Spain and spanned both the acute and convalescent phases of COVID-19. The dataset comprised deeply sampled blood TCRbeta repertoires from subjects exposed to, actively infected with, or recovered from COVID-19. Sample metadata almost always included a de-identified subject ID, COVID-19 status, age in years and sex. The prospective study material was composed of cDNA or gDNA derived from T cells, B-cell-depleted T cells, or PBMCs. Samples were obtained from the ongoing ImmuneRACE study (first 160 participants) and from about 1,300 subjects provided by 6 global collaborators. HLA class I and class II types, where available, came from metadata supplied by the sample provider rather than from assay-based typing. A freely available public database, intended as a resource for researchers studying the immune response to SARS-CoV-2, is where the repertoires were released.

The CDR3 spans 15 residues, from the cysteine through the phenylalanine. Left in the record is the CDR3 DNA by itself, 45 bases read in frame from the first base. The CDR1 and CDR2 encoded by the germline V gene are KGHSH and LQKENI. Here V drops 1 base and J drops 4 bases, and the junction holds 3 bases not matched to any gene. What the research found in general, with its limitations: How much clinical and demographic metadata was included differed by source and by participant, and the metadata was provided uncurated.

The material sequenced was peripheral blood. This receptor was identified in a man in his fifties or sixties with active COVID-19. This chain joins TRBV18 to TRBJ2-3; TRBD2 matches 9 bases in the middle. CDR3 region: CASSPRVAGADTQYF. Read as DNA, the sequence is TGTGCCAGCTCACCACGGGTAGCGGGAGCAGATACGCAGTATTTT.